This T cell receptor (beta chain) was identified during a study of shared clonotypes between healthy human individuals. In the naive CD8 group, cells lacked CD45RO and were positively selected for CCR7, so terminally differentiated effector memory CD45RA+ cells were left out. Sorted subsets were amplified in replicate PCRs using approximately 200 ng DNA, 30,000 to 35,000 T cell genomes. The table came from immunoSEQ multiplex PCR; TCRdb's copy has only in-frame clones and leaves some out. The sample has millions of clones, about 92% seen once; the top ten hold about 1.5%. CDR1 is SGHAT, CDR2 FQNNGV, per germline. Trimming left V 0 bases short and J 0 bases short, with 12 bases between. CDR3 size: 16 residues.

This receptor was obtained from a man younger than 35 in good health. Some clones in this sample may be carry-over from other donors' samples. Sequencing was done on a sample of naive CD8+ T cells from PBMCs. The chain combines TRBV11-2 with TRBJ2-7, with TRBD2 as a possible D gene (5 bases). The CDR3 bases are TGTGCCAGCAGCTTAGACGGCGGGCTGAGCTCCTACGAGCAGTACTTC. It yields the protein CASSLDGGLSSYEQYF.